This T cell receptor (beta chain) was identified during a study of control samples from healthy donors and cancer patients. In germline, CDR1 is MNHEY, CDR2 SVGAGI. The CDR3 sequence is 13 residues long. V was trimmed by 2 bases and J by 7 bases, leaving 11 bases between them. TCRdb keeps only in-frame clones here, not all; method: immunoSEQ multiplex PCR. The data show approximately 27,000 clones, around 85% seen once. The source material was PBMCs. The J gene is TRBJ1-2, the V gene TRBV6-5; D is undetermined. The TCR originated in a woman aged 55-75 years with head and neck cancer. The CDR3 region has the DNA TGTGCCAGCAGTTACACCCCCGTTGGTGGCTACACCTTC. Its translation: CASSYTPVGGYTF.